This TCR beta chain was identified during a study of shared clonotypes between healthy human individuals. Only one count was recorded for this clone. Genomic DNA of unsorted samples came from some 90 million PBMCs. The table came from immunoSEQ multiplex PCR; TCRdb's copy has only in-frame clones and leaves some out. The sample has about 470,000 clones, 79% seen once. The CDR3 contains 15 residues. Germline V gene data show CDR1 as SNHLY and CDR2 as FYNNEI. V dropped 3 bases and J dropped 0 bases, with 11 bases sitting between them. The TCR originated in a woman in her 40s in good health. Some clones in this sample may be carry-over from other donors' samples. The sequencing input was PBMCs. The V and J genes are TRBV2 and TRBJ1-1; D possibly corresponds to TRBD1 (5 bases). This CDR3 is CASSDGGGMNTEAFF. In DNA form, the CDR3 reads TGTGCCAGCAGTGACGGGGGAGGCATGAACACTGAAGCTTTCTTT.